The 6 T cell receptor beta chains below come from one sample, sequenced in a study of Tregs in tolerant kidney transplant recipients. Repertoires were generated with immunoSEQ multiplex PCR, while TCRdb's copy carries only in-frame clones and drops some. The sample holds approximately 49,000 clones. Sequenced here: CD4+ T cells from blood, sampled before the transplant. The receptors shown here come from a human donor who received a combined kidney and bone marrow transplant.

Notes on this clone: The CDR3 is cut off 3 residues early in the read; its end comes from the germline J gene. The J gene is TRBJ2-2, the V gene TRBV5-1; 7 nucleotides line up with TRBD2. The CDR3 is made up of 16 amino acids. Germline V gene sequence: CDR1 SGHRS, CDR2 YFSETQ. V lost 0 bases, J lost 5 bases, and 7 bases stayed unmatched. CDR3 region: CASSLGSAGVTGELFF. CDR3 DNA (partial): TGCGCCAGCAGCTTGGGATCGGCGGGAGTAACCGGGGAG.

Of note for this clone: Coverage ceases 3 residues before the CDR3 finishes, and the germline J gene fills in the end. The genes are TRBV6-2 or TRBV6-3 and TRBJ1-1, with 8 bases aligning to TRBD1. The junction had 8 bases not matched to a gene; V was cut back by 6 bases and J by 5 bases. Germline lookup yields CDR1 MNHEY and CDR2 SVGEGT. This CDR3 region has 14 residues. The covered CDR3 bases are TGTGCCAGCAGACTTGGGACAGGAGCAACTGAA. Residues: CASRLGTGATE. The complete CDR3 protein is CASRLGTGATEAFF.

Concerning this clone: The DNA ends 3 residues before the CDR3 does, and the rest of the CDR3 is filled in from the germline J gene. V usage is TRBV29-1 and J usage is TRBJ2-4; weak D call: TRBD1 (6 bases). V lost 2 bases to trimming and J lost 5 bases, with 7 bases between them. CDR3 length: 12 residues. Germline-derived CDR1 and CDR2 are SQVTM and ANQGSEA. The CDR3 spells CSVEYRENIQYF. CDR3 bases read: TGCAGCGTTGAATACAGGGAAAACATT.

Details on this clone: The read ends 3 residues early relative to the CDR3; the germline J gene fills the gap. This rearrangement joins TRBV29-1 to TRBJ2-1; 8 bases are shared with TRBD1. Trimming removed 3 bases from V and 7 bases from J; junction bases left unmatched: 8. Germline V gene data show CDR1 as SQVTM and CDR2 as ANQGSEA. The CDR3 sequence is 14 residues long. This CDR3 is CSVERQGLKNEQFF. The CDR3 bases that were read are TGCAGCGTTGAGCGACAGGGGCTGAAGAATGAG.

About this clone itself: With the read ending 3 residues before the CDR3 end, the germline J gene is used to fill in that end. This rearrangement joins TRBV5-1 to TRBJ2-5; D may be TRBD2 (6 bases). Germline V gene sequence: CDR1 SGHRS, CDR2 YFSETQ. The CDR3 consists of 14 residues. Trimming shortened V by 1 base and J by 4 bases, and 11 bases separated the two germline ends. CDR3 protein: CASSLITSSETQYF. The CDR3 DNA, read in part, is TGCGCCAGCAGCTTGATAACTAGCTCAGAGACC.

To note about this clone: Read coverage stops 3 residues before the CDR3 terminus; the germline J gene supplies the remainder. The chain recombines TRBV20-1 with TRBJ2-7, with D unresolved. Trimming pared 2 bases from V and 2 bases from J, leaving 22 bases between. CDR3 length equals 17 residues. Germline V CDR1 and CDR2: DFQATT, SNEGSKA (reference sequence). The sequenced part of the CDR3 DNA is TGCAGTGCTAGAATTGATGGCTACCACTTAGCTGCCTACGAG. It codes for CSARIDGYHLAAYE. The full CDR3 reads CSARIDGYHLAAYEQYF.